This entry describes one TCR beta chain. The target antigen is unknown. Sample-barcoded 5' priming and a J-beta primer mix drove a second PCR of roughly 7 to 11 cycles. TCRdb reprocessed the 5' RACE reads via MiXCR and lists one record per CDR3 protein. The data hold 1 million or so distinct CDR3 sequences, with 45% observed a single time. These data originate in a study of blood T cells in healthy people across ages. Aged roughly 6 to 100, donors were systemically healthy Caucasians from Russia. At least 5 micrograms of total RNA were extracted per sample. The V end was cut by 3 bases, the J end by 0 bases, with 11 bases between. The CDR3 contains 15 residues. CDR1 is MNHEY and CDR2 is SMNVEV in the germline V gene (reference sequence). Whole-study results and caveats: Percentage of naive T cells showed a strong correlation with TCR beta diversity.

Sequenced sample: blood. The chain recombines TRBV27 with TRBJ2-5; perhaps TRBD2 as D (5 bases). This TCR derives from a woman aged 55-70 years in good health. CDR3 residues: CASSLRARNQETQYF. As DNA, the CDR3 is TGTGCCAGCAGTTTGAGGGCGAGGAACCAAGAGACCCAGTACTTC.